The clone carrying this T cell receptor (beta chain) came up a few times. The record originates from a study of Graves' ophthalmopathy and Graves' hyperthyroidism. Active ophthalmopathy (CAS at least 3, NOSPECS at least 4), lasting under 3 months. Amplifying from RNA transcripts, the study obtained TCR beta CDR3 regions. In the first round, RT-PCR was carried out with HTBI primers, and a multiplex PCR formed the second round. One entry per CDR3 protein results from TCRdb running MiXCR on the multiplex PCR reads. The sample lists about 740,000 distinct CDR3 sequences, 40% occurring once. CDR1 and CDR2 (germline): SGHAT, FQNNGV. The CDR3 has 15 residues. V was clipped by 7 bases and J by 4 bases, with 16 bases between them.

The chain links TRBV11-2 to TRBJ2-2; perhaps D is TRBD1 or TRBD2 (6 bases each). Sequenced material: peripheral blood. The receptor comes from an adult man with Graves' ophthalmopathy. The DNA of the CDR3 is TGTGCCAGCAACTCTCAGGGGAGGCGCACCGGGGAGCTGTTTTTT. It yields the protein CASNSQGRRTGELFF.